Given below is one T cell receptor beta chain in context. Its antigen is not known. The sample originates from a study of cytomegalovirus exposure and HLA in healthy donors. Whole-study findings and limits: In a later analysis, DRB1 alleles had the most associated TCRs; HLA-C alleles the fewest.

At sampling all donors were nominally healthy, likely with unrecorded immune exposures. The primer mix had 60 Vbeta and 13 Jbeta primers. Sequencing was performed with immunoSEQ multiplex PCR; in TCRdb, only in-frame clones are kept and a portion is missing. The repertoire includes fewer than 200,000 clones, 75% to 90% of them detected once, and around 1.7% sits in the top ten. The CDR3 has 15 amino acids. V was pared by 7 bases and J by 2 bases, with 7 bases of the junction left unmatched. The germline gives CDR1 MNHEY, CDR2 SVGAGI. The rearrangement uses TRBV6-5 and TRBJ2-2; 7 positions match TRBD1. The sample consisted of PBMCs. This receptor was identified in a man aged 45-65 years in good health and CMV-seronegative. CDR3 nucleotides: TGTGCCAGCACCATAGGGACAGTCAACACCGGGGAGCTGTTTTTT. It translates to CASTIGTVNTGELFF.